These 27 T cell receptor beta chains originate from one sample sequenced in a study of STAT5B mutations in CD4+ large granular lymphocyte leukemia. Using immunoSEQ multiplex PCR, the repertoire was profiled, and TCRdb retains in-frame clones only, with some absent. Here the sample spans some 34,000 clones, under 80% being singletons. Sequencing was performed on CD4+ T cells from blood buffy coats. The receptors were sampled from a human donor in good health.

This chain joins TRBV6-1 and TRBJ2-5; D may match TRBD1 or TRBD2 (5 bases each). Germline V gene sequence: CDR1 MNHNS, CDR2 SASEGT. The CDR3 runs to 16 residues. V lost 4 bases and J lost 4, with 19 bases in between. The CDR3 region has the DNA TGTGCCAGCAGTGGACCACCCGGTTCAGGGAGAGAGACCCAGTACTTC. It specifies CASSGPPGSGRETQYF.

This clone was detected a few times. The chain recombines TRBV30 with TRBJ1-5; D uncertain. This CDR3 region has 12 residues. Germline CDR1 GTSNPN, CDR2 SVGIG (reference sequence). V lost 5 bases and J 2 bases, leaving 7 bases between the germline ends. Here the CDR3 reads CAWGRGNQPQHF. The CDR3 DNA follows: TGTGCCTGGGGTCGGGGCAATCAGCCCCAGCATTTT.

The V and J genes are TRBV11-2 and TRBJ1-2; 10 bases line up with TRBD1. Germline-derived CDR1 and CDR2 are SGHAT and FQNNGV. V lost 1 base and J lost 2; bases outside the gene matches: 4. This CDR3 region has 16 residues. CDR3: CASSLGGTGENYGYTF. CDR3 nucleotides: TGTGCCAGCAGCTTAGGAGGGACAGGGGAAAACTATGGCTACACCTTC.

The chain joins TRBV12-5 to TRBJ1-1; D gene uncertain. CDR3 length: 20 amino acids. The germline V and J ends were trimmed by 2 bases and 0 bases, with 25 bases remaining between them. From germline, CDR1 is LGHNT and CDR2 FRNRAP. The CDR3 region has the DNA TGTGCTAGTGGTTTGTCCCTAGGGAGGGAGCGAGGCGGGATGAACACTGAAGCTTTCTTT. This encodes CASGLSLGRERGGMNTEAFF.

This chain connects TRBV2 to TRBJ1-4; D possibly corresponds to TRBD1 (5 bases). V lost 8 bases and J 3 bases, leaving 19 bases between the germline ends. Per germline, CDR1 SNHLY and CDR2 FYNNEI. The CDR3 is made up of 16 amino acids. This CDR3 reads CASCRDSGGANEKLFF. In nucleotides, the CDR3 is TGTGCCAGCTGCCGGGACTCAGGAGGAGCTAATGAAAAACTGTTTTTT. Filled out from reference TRBV2 and TRBJ1-4, the complete variable domain reads EPEVTQTPSHQVTQMGQEVILRCVPISNHLYFYWYRQILGQKVEFLVSFYNNEISEKSEIFDDQFSVERPDGSNFTLKIRSTKLEDSAMYFCASCRDSGGANEKLFFGSGTQLSVL.

The chain recombines TRBV5-6 with TRBJ1-1, with D tentatively TRBD1 (6 bases). Trimming removed 1 base at V and 1 base at J, with 14 bases between. CDR1 is SGHDT, CDR2 YYEEEE, per germline. The CDR3 runs to 16 residues. The CDR3 reads CASSLSAGAQNTEAFF. In DNA form, the CDR3 reads TGTGCCAGCAGCTTGTCGGCGGGGGCCCAGAACACTGAAGCTTTCTTT.

V is TRBV13 and J is TRBJ2-1; D is perhaps TRBD2 (5 bases). CDR3 length: 13 amino acids. Germline V gene data show CDR1 as PRHDT and CDR2 as FYEKMQ (reference sequence). Trimming removed 5 bases from V and 7 bases from J, with 12 bases in between. This CDR3 is CASSDTWRNEQFF. The CDR3 DNA reads as TGTGCCAGCAGCGACACCTGGAGGAATGAGCAGTTCTTC. Supplemented by reference TRBV13 and TRBJ2-1, the full variable domain reads AAGVIQSPRHLIKEKRETATLKCYPIPRHDTVYWYQQGPGQDPQFLISFYEKMQSDKGSIPDRFSAQQFSDYHSELNMSSLELGDSALYFCASSDTWRNEQFFGPGTRLTVL.

The chain employs TRBV5-1 and TRBJ2-1, with D possibly TRBD1 on 6 matching bases. Trimming removed 0 bases at V and 9 bases at J, with 10 bases between. Germline V gene lookup returns CDR1 SGHRS and CDR2 YFSETQ. The length of the CDR3 is 13 residues. The CDR3 region is CASSLGTGIEQFF. The CDR3 DNA follows: TGCGCCAGCAGCTTGGGTACAGGGATTGAGCAGTTCTTC. Full variable domain (remainder filled in from reference TRBV5-1 and TRBJ2-1): KAGVTQTPRYLIKTRGQQVTLSCSPISGHRSVSWYQQTPGQGLQFLFEYFSETQRNKGNFPGRFSGRQFSNSRSEMNVSTLELGDSALYLCASSLGTGIEQFFGPGTRLTVL.

This chain connects TRBV5-1 to TRBJ1-4; 7 bases line up with TRBD1. J lost 5 bases, V lost 4 bases, and 5 bases had no gene match. This CDR3 spans 14 amino acids. Germline-derived CDR1 and CDR2 are SGHRS and YFSETQ. CDR3 sequence: CASSPGQRNEKLFF. CDR3 sequence (DNA): TGCGCCAGCAGCCCGGGACAGAGAAATGAAAAACTGTTTTTT.

The V and J genes are TRBV29-1 and TRBJ2-1; 12 bases align to TRBD2. CDR3 length equals 15 residues. V lost 7 bases and J lost 4; bases outside the gene matches: 8. Germline V gives CDR1 SQVTM, CDR2 ANQGSEA. The DNA for the CDR3 is TGCAGCGGCACTAGCGGGAGGCACCAGTACAATGAGCAGTTCTTC. Translation gives CSGTSGRHQYNEQFF.

With respect to this clone: Other DNA sequences in this sample translate to the same CDR3. This chain connects TRBV7-9 to TRBJ2-7; 9 nucleotides align to TRBD1. The CDR3 sequence is 14 residues long. The junction had 1 base not matched to a gene; V was cut back by 1 base and J by 3 bases. The V gene's germline CDR1 is SEHNR and CDR2 FQNEAQ (reference sequence). CDR3 DNA sequence: TGTGCCAGCAGCTTAGGGGGACAGGGCTACGAGCAGTACTTC. Translating gives CASSLGGQGYEQYF.

The gene calls are TRBV5-6 and TRBJ2-3; 8 bases are a match to TRBD1. This CDR3 is 15 amino acids long. CDR1 and CDR2 (germline): SGHDT, YYEEEE. J was trimmed by 6 bases and V by 5 bases; bases with no gene match: 11. CDR3: CASSTGTGGADTQYF. The CDR3 DNA follows: TGTGCCAGCAGTACCGGGACAGGCGGCGCGGATACGCAGTATTTT. Looking up the rest from reference TRBV5-6 and TRBJ2-3 gives the full variable domain: DAGVTQSPTHLIKTRGQQVTLRCSPKSGHDTVSWYQQALGQGPQFIFQYYEEEERQRGNFPDRFSGHQFPNYSSELNVNALLLGDSALYLCASSTGTGGADTQYFGPGTRLTVL.

This chain connects TRBV13 to TRBJ2-7, with D perhaps TRBD1 (5 bases). The germline V gene encodes CDR1 PRHDT and CDR2 FYEKMQ (reference sequence). The V end was cut by 4 bases, the J end by 2 bases, with 12 bases between. This CDR3 contains 14 residues. CDR3 region: CASSWGGLAYEQYF. The CDR3 DNA reads TGTGCCAGCAGCTGGGGCGGCCTAGCCTACGAGCAGTACTTC.

The chain recombines TRBV20-1 with TRBJ1-4; D gene uncertain. Germline loops: CDR1 DFQATT, CDR2 SNEGSKA (reference sequence). This CDR3 region has 11 residues. V lost 1 base and J 17 bases, leaving 14 bases between the germline ends. CDR3: CSARGQRSSFF. The CDR3, as DNA: TGCAGTGCTAGAGGGCAGAGGTCTAGTTTTTTT.

V usage is TRBV12-5 and J usage is TRBJ2-6; 8 bases are shared with TRBD1. CDR3 length: 19 residues. With V trimmed by 3 bases and J by 0 bases, 10 bases remained unmatched. The germline V gene encodes CDR1 LGHNT and CDR2 FRNRAP. Here the CDR3 reads CASGFSGGPTASGANVLTF. The DNA for the CDR3 is TGTGCTAGTGGTTTCTCAGGGGGCCCGACTGCCTCTGGGGCCAACGTCCTGACTTTC.

This clone came up once. The V call is TRBV7-9, the J call TRBJ2-7; D uncertain. The CDR3 is 16 residues long. V lost 1 base to trimming and J lost 0 bases, with 13 bases between them. Per the germline V gene, CDR1 is SEHNR and CDR2 is FQNEAQ (reference sequence). The CDR3 DNA follows: TGTGCCAGCAGCTTAGGGGCTGTGGACCCCTCCTACGAGCAGTACTTC. The encoded protein is CASSLGAVDPSYEQYF.

J is TRBJ2-7 and V is TRBV7-8, with no clear D. V was cut by 1 base and J by 1 base, with 5 bases left in between. Germline values: CDR1 SGHVS, CDR2 FQNEAQ. This CDR3 spans 13 amino acids. This chain's CDR3 is CASSLGASYEQYF. The DNA for the CDR3 is TGTGCCAGCAGCTTAGGGGCTTCCTACGAGCAGTACTTC.

The chain has TRBV11-2 and TRBJ1-2; possible D gene TRBD1, 5 bases. The germline V gene encodes CDR1 SGHAT and CDR2 FQNNGV. The ends were cut back, 4 bases at V and 4 bases at J, with 13 bases in the middle. This CDR3 region has 14 residues. Here the CDR3 DNA reads TGTGCCAGCAGCTACGCTGGGGGGTTCTATGGCTACACCTTC. Its translation is CASSYAGGFYGYTF. Full variable domain (missing parts from reference TRBV11-2 and TRBJ1-2): EAGVAQSPRYKIIEKRQSVAFWCNPISGHATLYWYQQILGQGPKLLIQFQNNGVVDDSQLPKDRFSAERLKGVDSTLKIQPAKLEDSAVYLCASSYAGGFYGYTFGSGTRLTVV.

The rearrangement links TRBV6-1 to TRBJ1-2; tentative D call: TRBD1 (6 bases). Germline CDR1 MNHNS, CDR2 SASEGT. There are 15 residues in the CDR3. V was shortened by 4 bases and J by 5 bases, with 17 bases between the two germline ends. The DNA of the CDR3 is TGTGCCAGCAGTGGAAGGGCAGGGGCGTTTTATGGCTACACCTTC. Protein sequence: CASSGRAGAFYGYTF.

The chain uses TRBV6-4 and TRBJ2-1; 8 bases align to TRBD2. The length of the CDR3 is 13 residues. J was trimmed by 6 bases and V by 6 bases; bases with no gene match: 4. The germline V gene encodes CDR1 MRHNA and CDR2 SNTAGT. CDR3: CASSGLAGNEQFF. The CDR3 DNA reads as TGTGCCAGCAGCGGACTAGCAGGCAATGAGCAGTTCTTC.

The gene calls are TRBV7-2 and TRBJ1-2, with 7 bases aligning to TRBD1. The CDR3 spans 13 residues. CDR1 SGHTA and CDR2 FQGNSA come from the germline V gene. V lost 3 bases to trimming and J lost 9 bases; unmatched junction nucleotides: 7. The DNA for the CDR3 is TGTGCCAGCAGCTTTGGGACAGTGCAAAGCTACACCTTC. Translation gives CASSFGTVQSYTF.

This clone appeared a single time. As DNA, the CDR3 is TGCGCCAGCAGCTTGGAGGGCTTTGAAAACACCATATATTTT. Amino acid sequence: CASSLEGFENTIYF. The V call is TRBV5-1, the J call TRBJ1-3, with unresolved D. CDR3 size: 14 residues. With 0 bases removed from V and 6 bases from J, the gap between germline ends came to 10 bases. CDR1 and CDR2 (germline): SGHRS, YFSETQ.

The chain combines TRBV2 with TRBJ1-2; the D gene is possibly TRBD1 (6 bases). CDR1 is SNHLY and CDR2 is FYNNEI in the germline V gene. The CDR3 consists of 13 residues. The V end was cut by 0 bases, the J end by 10 bases, with 12 bases between. The CDR3 region is CASSEARGRDYTF. DNA of the CDR3: TGTGCCAGCAGTGAAGCGAGGGGGAGAGACTACACCTTC.

The rearrangement uses TRBV18 and TRBJ2-7; 10 nucleotides agree with TRBD1. This CDR3 region has 16 residues. Germline CDR1 and CDR2: KGHSH and LQKENI. The junction had 9 bases not matched to a gene; V was cut back by 5 bases and J by 2 bases. The CDR3 bases are TGTGCCAGCTCAGCGCACCCGGGACAGGGGACCTACGAGCAGTACTTC. This translates into CASSAHPGQGTYEQYF.

The DNA for the CDR3 is TGTGCCAGTAGCTCCGCCGGGGAGACCCAGTACTTC. Protein: CASSSAGETQYF. The gene calls are TRBV19 and TRBJ2-5; no reliable D call. The V gene lost 6 bases and the J gene lost 5 bases, with 10 bases spanning the gap. From germline, CDR1 is LNHDA and CDR2 SQIVND (reference sequence). This CDR3 has 12 amino acids.

The chain has TRBV19 and TRBJ2-1; D unresolved. V lost 4 bases and J 0 bases, leaving 16 bases between the germline ends. This CDR3 is built from 17 residues. The germline CDR1 and CDR2 sequences are LNHDA and SQIVND (reference sequence). For the CDR3, the DNA is TGTGCCAGTAGTACCCTCCCCCAGCTGAGCTCCTACAATGAGCAGTTCTTC. Its protein product is CASSTLPQLSSYNEQFF. The variable domain in full, with the rest retrieved from reference TRBV19 and TRBJ2-1, is DGGITQSPKYLFRKEGQNVTLSCEQNLNHDAMYWYRQDPGQGLRLIYYSQIVNDFQKGDIAEGYSVSREKKESFPLTVTSAQKNPTAFYLCASSTLPQLSSYNEQFFGPGTRLTVL.

The chain is built from TRBV7-9 and TRBJ2-5; D is perhaps TRBD1 or TRBD2 (5 bases each). From germline, CDR1 is SEHNR and CDR2 FQNEAQ (reference sequence). CDR3 size: 15 residues. Trimming left V 4 bases short and J 11 bases short, with 23 bases between. For the CDR3, the DNA is TGTGCCAGCAGCTCAACTCCGGGACCTCATCAGGAGCAGTACTTC. Protein: CASSSTPGPHQEQYF.